One sample yielded the 3 T cell receptor beta chains listed below, sequenced in a study of graft-versus-host responses after intestinal transplantation. These receptors have no identified antigens. Produced via immunoSEQ multiplex PCR; TCRdb's table is partial and in-frame only. This table holds 110,000 to 150,000 clones, roughly 91% found once. Specimen: unstimulated CD4+ T cells sorted from spleen or lymph node cells, collected before intestinal transplant. Receptors originate from a human donor who received an intestinal transplant.

This rearrangement joins TRBV6-6 to TRBJ1-3; D remains ambiguous. V lost 5 bases, J lost 0 bases, and 8 bases lay in between. The germline gives CDR1 MNHNY, CDR2 SVGAGI (reference sequence). The length of the CDR3 is 14 residues. The CDR3 DNA follows: TGTGCCAGCAGTCGAGGCCACTCTGGAAACACCATATATTTT. Translated: CASSRGHSGNTIYF.

The rearrangement links TRBV2 to TRBJ2-3, with D unclear. CDR3 size: 17 residues. CDR1 is SNHLY, CDR2 FYNNEI, per germline. The V and J ends lost 2 bases and 0 bases respectively, with 15 bases between them. CDR3 in DNA: TGTGCCAGCAGTGAAATCCCTGCGCGAATTAGCACAGATACGCAGTATTTT. This gives the protein CASSEIPARISTDTQYF.

This chain links TRBV6-5 with TRBJ2-1, with D tentatively TRBD2 (6 bases). The V gene's germline CDR1 is MNHEY and CDR2 SVGAGI. V lost 2 bases to trimming and J lost 0 bases, with 8 bases between them. The CDR3 covers 15 residues. The CDR3 loop is CASSYGGASYNEQFF. CDR3 in DNA: TGTGCCAGCAGTTACGGCGGGGCCTCCTACAATGAGCAGTTCTTC.